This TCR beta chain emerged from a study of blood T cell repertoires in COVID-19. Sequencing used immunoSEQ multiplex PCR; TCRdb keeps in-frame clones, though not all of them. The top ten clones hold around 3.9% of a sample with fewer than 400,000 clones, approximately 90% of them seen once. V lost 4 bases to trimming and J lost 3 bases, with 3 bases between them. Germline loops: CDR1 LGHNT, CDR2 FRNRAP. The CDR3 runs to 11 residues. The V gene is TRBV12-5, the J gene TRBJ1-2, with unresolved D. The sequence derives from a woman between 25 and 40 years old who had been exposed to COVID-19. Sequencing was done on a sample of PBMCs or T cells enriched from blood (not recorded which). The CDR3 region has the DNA TGTGCTAGTGGTTCCTACTATGGCTACACCTTC. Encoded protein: CASGSYYGYTF.